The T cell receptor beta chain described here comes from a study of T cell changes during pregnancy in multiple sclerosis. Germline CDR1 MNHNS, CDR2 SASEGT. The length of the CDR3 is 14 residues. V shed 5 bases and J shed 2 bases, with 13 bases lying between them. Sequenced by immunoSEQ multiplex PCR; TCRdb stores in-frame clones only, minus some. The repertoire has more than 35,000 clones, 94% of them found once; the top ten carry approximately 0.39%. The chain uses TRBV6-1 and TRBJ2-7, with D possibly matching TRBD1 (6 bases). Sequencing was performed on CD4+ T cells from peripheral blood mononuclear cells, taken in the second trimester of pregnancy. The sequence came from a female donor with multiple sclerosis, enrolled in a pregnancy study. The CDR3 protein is CASSHREIPYEQYF. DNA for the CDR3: TGTGCCAGCAGTCACAGGGAGATCCCCTACGAGCAGTACTTC.